These 10 T cell receptor beta chains were all obtained from the same sample, sequenced in a study of T cell repertoires in cytomegalovirus infection. In TCRdb, the reads were re-called with MiXCR into one record per CDR3 protein. This repertoire shows approximately 71,000 distinct CDR3 sequences, approximately 3.6% found once; its top ten account for around 22%. Sequenced sample: PBMCs. The receptors come from a human donor in good health (CMV status not recorded). Some clones in this sample may be carry-over from other donors' samples.

This clonotype appeared a single time. One base away lies a much larger clone, so this may be a sequencing read error. Since the CDR3 does not end with the conserved phenylalanine or tryptophan, this likely comes from a read error. The chain carries TRBV7-3 and TRBJ2-7; 14 nucleotides line up with TRBD2. This CDR3 spans 15 amino acids. The germline V gene encodes CDR1 SGHTA and CDR2 FQGTGA. Trimming took 9 bases from V and 3 from J; bases not matched to a gene: 7. CDR3 protein: CARPGLAGDYYEQYS. The CDR3 coding sequence is TGTGCCAGGCCGGGACTAGCGGGGGACTACTACGAGCAGTACTCC.

This clonotype was counted at least ten times. J is TRBJ1-5 and V is TRBV28; D ambiguous. The germline gives CDR1 MDHEN, CDR2 SYDVKM. V gave up 1 base and J gave up 7 bases, with 11 bases separating them. CDR3 length: 14 residues. CDR3 nucleotide sequence: TGTGCCAGCAGTTTATTGGGGAAGGAACAGCCCCAGCATTTT. It translates to CASSLLGKEQPQHF.

This clonotype has at least ten counts. The rearrangement uses TRBV3-1 and TRBJ1-6; no definite D call. CDR3 length equals 16 residues. Germline CDR1 is LGHDT and CDR2 is YNNKEL (reference sequence). The V end was cut by 1 base, the J end by 0 bases, with 7 bases between. CDR3 nucleotides: TGTGCCAGCAGCCAAGGCCCGAGCTCCTATAATTCACCCCTCCACTTT. The encoded protein is CASSQGPSSYNSPLHF.

This clonotype was counted many times. The chain employs TRBV20-1 and TRBJ2-3; D may be TRBD2 (5 bases). Germline CDR1 is DFQATT and CDR2 is SNEGSKA (reference sequence). Deletions cut 5 bases from V and 3 bases from J, with 15 bases between. This CDR3 spans 14 amino acids. This CDR3 is CSAYPRALTDTQYF. The CDR3 nucleotides read TGCAGTGCTTATCCGCGGGCTTTGACAGATACGCAGTATTTT.

In its sample, this clonotype was seen many times. The chain combines TRBV7-2 with TRBJ1-5, with D hard to call. In germline, CDR1 is SGHTA, CDR2 FQGNSA. This CDR3 contains 15 residues. Trimming stripped 1 base from V and 5 bases from J, with 12 bases between. The CDR3 sequence is CASSLGDVGYQPQHF. The CDR3 region has the DNA TGTGCCAGCAGCTTAGGCGACGTCGGATATCAGCCCCAGCATTTT. Looking up the rest from reference TRBV7-2 and TRBJ1-5 gives the full variable domain: GAGVSQSPSNKVTEKGKDVELRCDPISGHTALYWYRQSLGQGLEFLIYFQGNSAPDKSGLPSDRFSAERTGGSVSTLTIQRTQQEDSAVYLCASSLGDVGYQPQHFGDGTRLSIL.

This clonotype was counted at least ten times. The chain employs TRBV6-8 and TRBJ1-1, with a possible D match to TRBD1 (5 bases). Germline V CDR1 and CDR2: MNHGY, SAAAGT. The CDR3 contains 13 residues. Trimming cost V 2 bases and J 5 bases, with 9 bases left between them. This chain's CDR3 is CASSYRGRTEAFF. The CDR3 DNA is TGTGCCAGCAGTTACCGGGGGAGGACTGAAGCTTTCTTT.

The table lists this clonotype with many counts. The chain joins TRBV28 to TRBJ2-3; 9 bases are a match to TRBD2. V lost 6 bases and J lost 6; bases outside the gene matches: 10. This CDR3 contains 15 residues. The germline gives CDR1 MDHEN, CDR2 SYDVKM. The CDR3: CASSRSGLAGDTQYF. CDR3 DNA: TGTGCCAGCAGCCGCTCGGGACTAGCTGGGGATACGCAGTATTTT.

At least ten counts were recorded for this clonotype. The V and J genes are TRBV18 and TRBJ2-3; D is possibly TRBD2 (6 bases). Germline CDR1 KGHSH, CDR2 LQKENI. Trimming took off 3 bases at V and 6 bases at J, with 13 bases between the two ends. This CDR3 has 14 residues. The CDR3 spells CASSPSRDSDTQYF. In DNA form, the CDR3 reads TGTGCCAGCTCACCTTCCAGGGACTCGGATACGCAGTATTTT.

Ten or more counts support this clonotype. V gene TRBV7-8 combines with J gene TRBJ2-1; 8 bases are a match to TRBD2. CDR3 length: 16 amino acids. Germline CDR1 and CDR2: SGHVS and FQNEAQ. V trimming: 4 bases; J trimming: 6 bases; junction bases outside the gene matches: 11. The CDR3 nucleotides are TGTGCCAGCAGCTCCCGAAGGGCTAGCGGGTCCAATGAGCAGTTCTTC. Translating gives CASSSRRASGSNEQFF.

This clonotype showed up many times. The chain is built from TRBV5-1 and TRBJ1-5, with a possible D match to TRBD1 (6 bases). V lost 0 bases to trimming and J lost 4 bases, with 11 bases between them. Germline CDR1 reads SGHRS; CDR2 reads YFSETQ. The CDR3 consists of 15 residues. CDR3 amino acids: CASSLAPDRNQPQHF. CDR3 nucleotides: TGCGCCAGCAGCTTGGCCCCGGACAGAAATCAGCCCCAGCATTTT.